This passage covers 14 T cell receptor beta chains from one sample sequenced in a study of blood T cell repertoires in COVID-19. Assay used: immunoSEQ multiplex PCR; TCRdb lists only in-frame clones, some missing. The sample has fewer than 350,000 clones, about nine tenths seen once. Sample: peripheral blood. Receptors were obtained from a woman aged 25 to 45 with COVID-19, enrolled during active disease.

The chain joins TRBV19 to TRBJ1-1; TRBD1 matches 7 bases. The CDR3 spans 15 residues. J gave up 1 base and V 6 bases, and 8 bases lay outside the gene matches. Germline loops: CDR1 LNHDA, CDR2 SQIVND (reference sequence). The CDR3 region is CASRNRQGWNTEAFF. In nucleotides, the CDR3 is TGTGCCAGTAGGAACCGACAGGGTTGGAACACTGAAGCTTTCTTT.

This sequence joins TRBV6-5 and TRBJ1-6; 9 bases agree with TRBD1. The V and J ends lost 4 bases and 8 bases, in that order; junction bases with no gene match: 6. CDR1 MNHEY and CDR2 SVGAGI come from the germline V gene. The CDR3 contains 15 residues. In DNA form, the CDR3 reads TGTGCCAGCAGTTCGAACAGGGGGCAGGATTCACCCCTCCACTTT. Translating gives CASSSNRGQDSPLHF.

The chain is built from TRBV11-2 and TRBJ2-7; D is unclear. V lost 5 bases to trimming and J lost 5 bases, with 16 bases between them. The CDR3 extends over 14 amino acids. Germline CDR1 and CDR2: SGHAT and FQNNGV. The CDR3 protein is CASSPQNTRHEQYF. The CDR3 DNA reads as TGTGCCAGCAGCCCCCAAAACACCCGCCACGAGCAGTACTTC.

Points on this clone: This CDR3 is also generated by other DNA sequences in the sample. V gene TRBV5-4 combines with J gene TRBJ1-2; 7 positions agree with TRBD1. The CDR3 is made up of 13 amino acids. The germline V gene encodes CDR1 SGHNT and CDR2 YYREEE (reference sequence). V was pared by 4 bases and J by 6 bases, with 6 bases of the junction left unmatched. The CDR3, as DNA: TGTGCCAGCAGCCGTGACAGGGAGGATGGCTACACCTTC. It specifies CASSRDREDGYTF.

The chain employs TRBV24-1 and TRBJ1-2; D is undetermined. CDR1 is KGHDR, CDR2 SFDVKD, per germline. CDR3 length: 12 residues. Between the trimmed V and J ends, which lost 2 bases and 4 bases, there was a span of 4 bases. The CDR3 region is CATSDYSYGYTF. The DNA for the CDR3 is TGTGCCACCAGTGATTACAGCTATGGCTACACCTTC.

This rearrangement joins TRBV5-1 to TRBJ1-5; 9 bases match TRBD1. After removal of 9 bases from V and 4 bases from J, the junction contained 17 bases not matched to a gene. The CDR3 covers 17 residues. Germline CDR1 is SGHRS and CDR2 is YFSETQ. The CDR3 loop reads CAISSPLRTGENQPQHF. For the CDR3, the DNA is TGCGCCATCTCATCTCCCTTGCGGACAGGGGAAAATCAGCCCCAGCATTTT.

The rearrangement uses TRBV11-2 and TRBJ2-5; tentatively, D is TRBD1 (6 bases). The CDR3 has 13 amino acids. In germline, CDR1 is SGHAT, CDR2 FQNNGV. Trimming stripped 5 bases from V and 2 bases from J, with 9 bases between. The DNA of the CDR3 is TGTGCCAGCAGCCGGGACACTCAAGAGACCCAGTACTTC. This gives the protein CASSRDTQETQYF.

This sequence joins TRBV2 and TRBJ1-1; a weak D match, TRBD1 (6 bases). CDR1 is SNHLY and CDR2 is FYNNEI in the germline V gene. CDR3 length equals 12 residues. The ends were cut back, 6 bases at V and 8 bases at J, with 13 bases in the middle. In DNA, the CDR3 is TGTGCCAGCAGGGCGGACAGCGCGGAAGCTTTCTTT. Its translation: CASRADSAEAFF.

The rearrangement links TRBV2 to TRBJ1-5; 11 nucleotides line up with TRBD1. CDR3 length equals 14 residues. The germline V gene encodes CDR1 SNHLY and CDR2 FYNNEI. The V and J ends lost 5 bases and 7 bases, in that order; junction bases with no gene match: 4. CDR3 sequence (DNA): TGTGCCAGCAGTACCGGGACAGGGGGACAGCCCCAGCATTTT. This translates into CASSTGTGGQPQHF.

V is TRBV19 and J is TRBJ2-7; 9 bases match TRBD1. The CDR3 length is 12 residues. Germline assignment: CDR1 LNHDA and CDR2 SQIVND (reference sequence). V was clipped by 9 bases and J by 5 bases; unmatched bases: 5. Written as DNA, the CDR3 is TGTGCCAGGGACAGGGGTAACGACGAGCAGTACTTC. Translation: CARDRGNDEQYF.

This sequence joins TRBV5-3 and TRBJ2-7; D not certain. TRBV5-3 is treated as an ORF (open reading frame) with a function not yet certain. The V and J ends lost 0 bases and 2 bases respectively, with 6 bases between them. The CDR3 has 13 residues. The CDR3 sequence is CARSLGGPYEQYF. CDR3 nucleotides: TGTGCCAGAAGCTTGGGCGGTCCCTACGAGCAGTACTTC.

Here the CDR3 reads CASSRWTGYYNEQFF. The CDR3 region has the DNA TGTGCCAGCAGCCGTTGGACTGGATACTACAATGAGCAGTTCTTC. The genes are TRBV3-1 (or the pseudogene TRBV3-2) and TRBJ2-1, with D possibly TRBD2 on 5 matching bases. There are 15 residues in the CDR3. Trimming shortened V by 4 bases and J by 3 bases, and 13 bases separated the two germline ends. Germline V gene sequence: CDR1 LGHDT, CDR2 YNNKEL (reference sequence).

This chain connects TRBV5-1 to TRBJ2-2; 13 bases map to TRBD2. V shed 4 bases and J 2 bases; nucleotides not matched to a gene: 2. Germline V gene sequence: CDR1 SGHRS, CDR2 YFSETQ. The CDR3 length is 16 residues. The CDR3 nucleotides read TGCGCCAGCAGCGCGGGACTAGCGGGAAACACCGGGGAGCTGTTTTTT. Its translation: CASSAGLAGNTGELFF.

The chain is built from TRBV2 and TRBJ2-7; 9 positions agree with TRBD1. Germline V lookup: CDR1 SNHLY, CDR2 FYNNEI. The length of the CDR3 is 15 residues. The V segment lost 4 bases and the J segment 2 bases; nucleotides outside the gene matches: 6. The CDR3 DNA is TGTGCCAGCAGTGTCGGGACAGGGACAACCTACGAGCAGTACTTC. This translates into CASSVGTGTTYEQYF.